One and the same sample provided the 17 T cell receptor beta chains below, sequenced in a study of beta chain features in type 1 diabetes. Investigators reverse transcribed all isolated RNA, so they sequenced expressed TCRB transcripts. Profiled with immunoSEQ multiplex PCR; TCRdb holds only in-frame clones, not every one. The sample carries 110,000 to 150,000 clones, 9.2% recorded once. The sample was central memory CD4+ T cells from blood. The receptors shown here come from a man aged 18 to 35 in good health.

The chain couples TRBV14 to TRBJ1-4, with 9 bases identical to TRBD1. Per the germline V gene, CDR1 is SGHDN and CDR2 is FVKESK. Trimming took 1 base from V and 7 from J; bases not matched to a gene: 4. The CDR3 covers 15 residues. CDR3 residues: CASSQGYRGLEKLFF. The CDR3 DNA sequence: TGTGCCAGCAGCCAAGGGTACAGGGGGCTTGAAAAACTGTTTTTT.

This sequence joins TRBV11-2 and TRBJ2-7, with D perhaps matching TRBD1 (5 bases). Trimming took off 3 bases at V and 2 bases at J, with 8 bases between the two ends. The CDR3 is 13 amino acids. Germline-derived CDR1 and CDR2 are SGHAT and FQNNGV. The CDR3 sequence is CASSLDTTYEQYF. The CDR3 DNA reads as TGTGCCAGCAGCTTGGACACCACCTACGAGCAGTACTTC.

This clone showed up just a few times. The chain is built from TRBV25-1 and TRBJ1-2; 8 bases line up with TRBD1. J was trimmed by 4 bases and V by 5 bases; bases with no gene match: 6. Germline CDR1 is MGHDK and CDR2 is SYGVNS. This CDR3 comprises 14 residues. Here the CDR3 DNA reads TGTGCCAGCAGTTGGACAGGGTCCGTCTATGGCTACACCTTC. Translated, it gives CASSWTGSVYGYTF.

The count of this clone is one. The V gene is TRBV5-6, the J gene TRBJ1-2, with 8 bases aligning to TRBD1. This CDR3 spans 15 amino acids. The germline gives CDR1 SGHDT, CDR2 YYEEEE. V shed 3 bases and J 1 base; nucleotides not matched to a gene: 5. The CDR3 spells CASSYRGYDNYGYTF. Here the CDR3 DNA reads TGTGCCAGCAGCTACAGGGGGTACGATAACTATGGCTACACCTTC.

This clone was detected only a few times. The CDR3 sequence: CASARSQGAFNEKLFF. In nucleotides, the CDR3 is TGCGCCAGCGCTCGAAGCCAGGGGGCCTTTAATGAAAAACTGTTTTTT. The chain has TRBV5-1 and TRBJ1-4; 8 bases are a match to TRBD1. V dropped 7 bases and J dropped 4; count of bases not matched to a gene: 12. Germline loops: CDR1 SGHRS, CDR2 YFSETQ. The CDR3 is made up of 16 amino acids.

This clone was counted between two and nine times. V and J are TRBV4-2 and TRBJ2-5; 8 positions match TRBD2. The germline V gene encodes CDR1 LGHNA and CDR2 YNFKEQ. V lost 3 bases, J lost 1 base, and 1 base stayed unmatched. CDR3 length: 14 residues. The CDR3 sequence is CASSQSGGQETQYF. The CDR3 nucleotides read TGTGCCAGCAGCCAGAGCGGGGGCCAAGAGACCCAGTACTTC.

There are a few counts of this clone. CDR3 DNA: TGTGCCAGCAGCCAAGATCGTGCTAGCCGTTTCACCGGGGAGCTGTTTTTT. Translating gives CASSQDRASRFTGELFF. The genes are TRBV14 and TRBJ2-2; possible D gene TRBD2, 5 bases. This CDR3 spans 17 amino acids. V lost 0 bases and J lost 4, with 15 bases in between. Germline V CDR1 and CDR2: SGHDN, FVKESK.

V usage is TRBV7-2 and J usage is TRBJ2-2, with 8 bases fitting TRBD2. Unmatched junction bases numbered 3, after V lost 0 bases and J lost 3 bases. The CDR3 extends over 16 amino acids. The V gene's germline CDR1 is SGHTA and CDR2 FQGNSA. DNA for the CDR3: TGTGCCAGCAGCTTAGCCCAGCGGGGGTACACCGGGGAGCTGTTTTTT. It encodes CASSLAQRGYTGELFF.

This clone was observed a few times. The genes are TRBV6-5 and TRBJ1-1; D is possibly TRBD1 (6 bases). The ends were cut back, 7 bases at V and 11 bases at J, with 14 bases in the middle. The germline V gene encodes CDR1 MNHEY and CDR2 SVGAGI. There are 11 residues in the CDR3. DNA of the CDR3: TGTGCCAGCATTAGGGATGGGGGCGCTTTCTTT. Protein sequence: CASIRDGGAFF.

The chain uses TRBV7-9 and TRBJ2-5, with D possibly TRBD2 on 5 matching bases. The CDR3 is 15 residues long. Germline CDR1 SEHNR, CDR2 FQNEAQ (reference sequence). The germline V and J ends were trimmed by 5 bases and 0 bases, with 13 bases remaining between them. The CDR3 region has the DNA TGTGCCAGCAGCCAAGGGCTAGCCCACCAAGAGACCCAGTACTTC. Its protein is CASSQGLAHQETQYF.

This clone was recorded a few times. This chain uses TRBV6-5 with TRBJ2-6, with unresolved D. The CDR3 runs 14 residues. Germline V gene sequence: CDR1 MNHEY, CDR2 SVGAGI. Trimming cost V 6 bases and J 1 base, with 7 bases left between them. The CDR3 sequence is CASRMESGANVLTF. The CDR3 DNA follows: TGTGCCAGCAGGATGGAGTCTGGGGCCAACGTCCTGACTTTC.

J is TRBJ1-4 and V is TRBV6-6, with 10 bases aligning to TRBD1. V gave up 4 bases and J gave up 5 bases; unmatched junction bases: 1. The CDR3 has 14 amino acids. Looked up from germline, CDR1 is MNHNY and CDR2 is SVGAGI (reference sequence). Written as DNA, the CDR3 is TGTGCCAGCAGTTCGGGACAGGGGAATGAAAAACTGTTTTTT. As protein: CASSSGQGNEKLFF.

This clone has ten or more counts. J is TRBJ2-6 and V is TRBV2; 8 nucleotides agree with TRBD2. This CDR3 has 17 amino acids. The germline V gene encodes CDR1 SNHLY and CDR2 FYNNEI. After removal of 8 bases from V and 0 bases from J, the junction contained 9 bases not matched to a gene. CDR3 loop: CASCAAGANSGANVLTF. In nucleotides, the CDR3 is TGTGCCAGCTGCGCAGCGGGGGCGAACTCTGGGGCCAACGTCCTGACTTTC.

This clone showed up just a few times. V gene TRBV18 combines with J gene TRBJ2-1, with D perhaps matching TRBD2 (5 bases). CDR3 length: 17 residues. V lost 0 bases to trimming and J lost 7 bases, with 19 bases between them. Germline V lookup: CDR1 KGHSH, CDR2 LQKENI. CDR3 loop: CASSPPSGLLRGNEQFF. Here the CDR3 DNA reads TGTGCCAGCTCACCACCGTCCGGACTCCTCCGTGGGAATGAGCAGTTCTTC. Full variable domain (remainder filled in from reference TRBV18 and TRBJ2-1): NAGVMQNPRHLVRRRGQEARLRCSPMKGHSHVYWYRQLPEEGLKFMVYLQKENIIDESGMPKERFSAEFPKEGPSILRIQQVVRGDSAAYFCASSPPSGLLRGNEQFFGPGTRLTVL.

This clone appeared a few times. This chain connects TRBV9 to TRBJ2-1; 7 nucleotides align to TRBD1. J was trimmed by 0 bases and V by 0 bases; bases with no gene match: 0. Germline CDR1 and CDR2: SGDLS and YYNGEE. This CDR3 comprises 15 residues. CDR3 DNA sequence: TGTGCCAGCAGCGTAGCAGGGGGCTCCTACAATGAGCAGTTCTTC. This encodes CASSVAGGSYNEQFF. The full variable domain, in which reference TRBV9 and TRBJ2-1 provide the parts outside the CDR3, is DSGVTQTPKHLITATGQRVTLRCSPRSGDLSVYWYQQSLDQGLQFLIQYYNGEERAKGNILERFSAQQFPDLHSELNLSSLELGDSALYFCASSVAGGSYNEQFFGPGTRLTVL.

The rearrangement joins TRBV6-5 to TRBJ2-7, with D perhaps matching TRBD1 (6 bases). V was pared by 6 bases and J by 4 bases, with 16 bases between. Germline CDR1 and CDR2: MNHEY and SVGAGI. This CDR3 is 14 amino acids long. The CDR3 spells CASRGGPREYEQYF. The CDR3 DNA is TGTGCCAGCAGAGGGGGACCGAGGGAGTACGAGCAGTACTTC.

The genes are TRBV7-2 and TRBJ2-3; TRBD2 is a possible D gene (6 bases). The V gene lost 4 bases and the J gene lost 1 base, with 9 bases spanning the gap. Germline V lookup: CDR1 SGHTA, CDR2 FQGNSA. The CDR3 is made up of 14 amino acids. The CDR3 sequence: CASSSTRRTDTQYF. Here the CDR3 DNA reads TGTGCCAGCAGCTCGACTAGACGCACAGATACGCAGTATTTT.